This T cell receptor beta chain was recovered during a study of shared clonotypes between healthy human individuals. Findings and caveats of the study: About 5% was the fraction of naive CD4 clonotypes found shared across a few donors.

Germline V gives CDR1 LGHNA, CDR2 YSLEER. The CDR3 spans 15 residues. V shed 1 base and J shed 6 bases, with 12 bases lying between them. This clone was detected only once. No antigen is known for it. CD8 cells classed as naive were CD45RO-negative and positively selected for CCR7, excluding terminally differentiated effector memory CD45RA+ cells. In the sorted-subset replicate PCRs, about 200 ng DNA, around 32,000 T cell genomes, was used. Here immunoSEQ multiplex PCR was the method, and the copy in TCRdb shows in-frame clones only, minus some. The sample records around 2,100,000 clones, about 95% being singletons.

The source is a man in his late teens or twenties in good health. This rearrangement joins TRBV4-3 to TRBJ1-4, with D possibly matching TRBD1 (5 bases). The sample consisted of naive CD8+ T cells sorted from blood. The DNA of the CDR3 is TGCGCCAGCAGCCAAGTCTGGGGGGGAGATGAAAAACTGTTTTTT. Translated, it gives CASSQVWGGDEKLFF.